This is a list of T cell receptor beta chains from one sample in a study of blood T cell repertoires in COVID-19. Sequencing was performed with immunoSEQ multiplex PCR; in TCRdb, only in-frame clones are kept and a portion is missing. The sample includes about 230,000 clones, 85% to 90% of them seen just once. The sequenced sample consisted of peripheral blood. The receptors were gathered from a man aged 50 or older with COVID-19, enrolled during active disease. CDR3s include the opening cysteine and the closing phenylalanine or tryptophan. Fields, in order: D gene, clone size, V gene, J gene, CDR3 protein, CDR3 DNA. A D gene is named only where the DNA matches it firmly. Clone sizes are given selectively: once, few, many, or a class where the clone is expanded.

D: TRBD2; size: -; V: TRBV5-8; J: TRBJ2-7; CDR3: CASSLGLAGASEQYF; DNA: TGTGCCAGCAGCTTGGGACTAGCGGGGGCGAGTGAGCAGTACTTC
D: -; size: -; V: TRBV6-2/TRBV6-3; J: TRBJ1-5; CDR3: CASSYVGRAGNQPQHF; DNA: TGTGCCAGCAGTTACGTCGGCAGGGCTGGCAATCAGCCCCAGCATTTT
D: -; size: -; V: TRBV5-1; J: TRBJ1-5; CDR3: CASSLSGAGNQPQHF; DNA: TGCGCCAGCAGCTTGAGCGGCGCCGGCAATCAGCCCCAGCATTTT
D: -; size: -; V: TRBV7-3; J: TRBJ2-2; CDR3: CASSVGADNTGELFF; DNA: TGTGCCAGCAGCGTGGGGGCGGATAACACCGGGGAGCTGTTTTTT
D: -; size: -; V: TRBV6-5; J: TRBJ2-7; CDR3: CASSLDSTYEQYF; DNA: TGTGCCAGCAGCCTGGACAGTACCTACGAGCAGTACTTC
D: -; size: -; V: TRBV3-1/TRBV3-2; J: TRBJ2-3; CDR3: CASSQDPGAGTDTQYF; DNA: TGTGCCAGCAGCCAAGACCCTGGGGCTGGTACAGATACGCAGTATTTT
D: TRBD2; size: -; V: TRBV19; J: TRBJ2-1; CDR3: CASTQTLAFNSYNEQFF; DNA: TGTGCCAGTACCCAAACACTAGCGTTTAACTCCTACAATGAGCAGTTCTTC
D: -; size: -; V: TRBV21-1; J: TRBJ2-5; CDR3: CASSSLAGEETQYF; DNA: TGTGCCAGCAGCAGTTTAGCGGGGGAAGAGACCCAGTACTTC
D: -; size: -; V: TRBV5-1; J: TRBJ2-1; CDR3: CASSGGTNNEQFF; DNA: TGCGCCAGCAGCGGCGGGACGAACAATGAGCAGTTCTTC
D: -; size: -; V: TRBV28; J: TRBJ2-1; CDR3: CASTTGGAGDYNEQFF; DNA: TGTGCCAGCACCACAGGGGGGGCGGGGGATTACAATGAGCAGTTCTTC
D: -; size: few; V: TRBV6-5; J: TRBJ2-3; CDR3: CASSSGGGRPDTQYF; DNA: TGTGCCAGCTCCTCCGGCGGGGGCCGTCCAGATACGCAGTATTTT
D: -; size: -; V: TRBV6-5; J: TRBJ2-7; CDR3: CASSYLGGRGPYEQYF; DNA: TGTGCCAGCAGTTATCTCGGGGGGCGGGGGCCCTACGAGCAGTACTTC
D: -; size: -; V: TRBV2; J: TRBJ2-3; CDR3: CASTPEVGTDTQYF; DNA: TGTGCCAGCACCCCAGAGGTAGGCACAGATACGCAGTATTTT
D: -; size: -; V: TRBV10-3; J: TRBJ1-2; CDR3: CAISESEVDRRLGYTF; DNA: TGTGCCATCAGTGAGTCTGAGGTCGACAGAAGGTTAGGCTACACCTTC
D: -; size: -; V: TRBV18; J: TRBJ2-7; CDR3: CASSPMTESSYEQYF; DNA: TGTGCCAGCTCACCAATGACAGAAAGCTCCTACGAGCAGTACTTC
D: -; size: -; V: TRBV3-1/TRBV3-2; J: TRBJ1-2; CDR3: CASSVGPGYGYTF; DNA: TGTGCCAGCAGCGTGGGGCCGGGCTATGGCTACACCTTC
D: -; size: -; V: TRBV12-3/TRBV12-4; J: TRBJ2-2; CDR3: CASSLIYTGELFF; DNA: TGTGCCAGCAGTTTAATCTACACCGGGGAGCTGTTTTTT
D: -; size: -; V: TRBV11-3; J: TRBJ1-2; CDR3: CASSLEWSLGANGYTF; DNA: TGTGCCAGCAGCTTAGAGTGGAGTCTGGGGGCAAATGGCTACACCTTC
D: TRBD2; size: once; V: TRBV3-1/TRBV3-2; J: TRBJ2-1; CDR3: CASSRPSGRGNEQFF; DNA: TGTGCCAGCAGCCGGCCTAGCGGGAGAGGTAATGAGCAGTTCTTC
D: -; size: few; V: TRBV27; J: TRBJ2-1; CDR3: CASSHDFGGEQFF; DNA: TGTGCCAGCAGTCACGACTTCGGCGGGGAGCAGTTCTTC
D: TRBD2; size: -; V: TRBV19; J: TRBJ2-7; CDR3: CASSKLADSYEQYF; DNA: TGTGCCAGTAGTAAGCTAGCGGACTCCTACGAGCAGTACTTC
D: -; size: -; V: TRBV7-9; J: TRBJ1-1; CDR3: CASSLDPGWTEAFF; DNA: TGTGCCAGCAGCTTAGATCCGGGTTGGACTGAAGCTTTCTTT
D: -; size: -; V: TRBV5-5; J: TRBJ1-3; CDR3: CASSLVSIDSGNTIYF; DNA: TGTGCCAGCAGCTTAGTTTCTATCGACTCTGGAAACACCATATATTTT
D: -; size: -; V: TRBV4-1; J: TRBJ2-7; CDR3: CASSPTGKRSYEQYF; DNA: TGCGCCAGCAGCCCGACGGGTAAAAGGTCCTACGAGCAATACTTC
D: TRBD1; size: -; V: TRBV10-2; J: TRBJ1-3; CDR3: CASTGPDRAPGNTIYF; DNA: TGCGCCAGCACCGGACCTGACAGGGCTCCTGGAAACACCATATATTTT
D: TRBD1; size: -; V: TRBV29-1; J: TRBJ2-7; CDR3: CSVAGTGGLYEQYF; DNA: TGCAGCGTGGCCGGGACAGGGGGCTTATACGAGCAGTACTTC
D: -; size: -; V: TRBV4-2; J: TRBJ1-6; CDR3: CASSQGQYNSPLHF; DNA: TGTGCCAGCAGCCAAGGACAGTATAATTCACCCCTCCACTTT
D: -; size: -; V: TRBV12-3/TRBV12-4; J: TRBJ2-5; CDR3: CASRSGQETQYF; DNA: TGTGCCAGCAGATCCGGGCAAGAGACCCAGTACTTC
D: -; size: -; V: TRBV7-2; J: TRBJ1-2; CDR3: CASLSGLANYGYTF; DNA: TGTGCCAGCTTGTCCGGGTTAGCTAACTATGGCTACACCTTC
D: -; size: -; V: TRBV19; J: TRBJ1-1; CDR3: CASGETVNTEAFF; DNA: TGTGCCAGTGGCGAAACAGTGAACACTGAAGCTTTCTTT
D: -; size: -; V: TRBV3-1/TRBV3-2; J: TRBJ2-1; CDR3: CASSQVPAGNEQFF; DNA: TGTGCCAGCAGCCAAGTACCGGCGGGGAATGAGCAGTTCTTC
D: -; size: -; V: TRBV27; J: TRBJ2-5; CDR3: CASSFLGGETQYF; DNA: TGTGCCAGCAGTTTCCTAGGTGGAGAGACCCAGTACTTC
D: TRBD1; size: -; V: TRBV5-1; J: TRBJ2-1; CDR3: CASSSRTGGINEQFF; DNA: TGCGCCAGCAGCTCCAGGACAGGGGGTATCAATGAGCAGTTCTTC
D: TRBD1; size: once; V: TRBV6-5; J: TRBJ1-5; CDR3: CASRRGTGQPQHF; DNA: TGTGCCAGCAGACGGGGGACAGGGCAGCCCCAGCATTTT
D: -; size: -; V: TRBV5-1; J: TRBJ1-1; CDR3: CASSLAREGTEAFF; DNA: TGCGCCAGCAGCTTGGCTCGGGAGGGGACTGAAGCTTTCTTT
D: TRBD2; size: -; V: TRBV5-6; J: TRBJ2-2; CDR3: CASSPTSGSGTGELFF; DNA: TGTGCCAGCAGCCCTACTAGCGGGAGTGGCACCGGGGAGCTGTTTTTT
D: TRBD2; size: -; V: TRBV2; J: TRBJ2-1; CDR3: CASSRLAGLSNEQFF; DNA: TGTGCCAGCAGTCGCCTAGCGGGACTTTCGAATGAGCAGTTCTTC
D: -; size: -; V: TRBV30; J: TRBJ1-5; CDR3: CAWGGRDIGSNQPQHF; DNA: TGTGCCTGGGGGGGCCGCGACATAGGTAGCAATCAGCCCCAGCATTTT
D: -; size: -; V: TRBV2; J: TRBJ1-1; CDR3: CASSEPWNTEAFF; DNA: TGTGCCAGCAGTGAACCGTGGAACACTGAAGCTTTCTTT
D: TRBD1; size: -; V: TRBV5-6; J: TRBJ1-2; CDR3: CASSGDRGTYGYTF; DNA: TGTGCCAGCAGCGGGGACAGGGGAACCTATGGCTACACCTTC
D: TRBD1; size: once; V: TRBV7-2; J: TRBJ1-6; CDR3: CASRSSGTGANSYNSPLHF; DNA: TGTGCCAGCAGATCTTCGGGGACAGGGGCTAACTCCTATAATTCACCCCTCCACTTT
D: TRBD1; size: -; V: TRBV5-1; J: TRBJ1-5; CDR3: CASSQTGGGNQPQHF; DNA: TGCGCCAGCAGTCAGACAGGGGGCGGCAATCAGCCCCAGCATTTT
D: TRBD2; size: -; V: TRBV7-2; J: TRBJ2-3; CDR3: CASSPNRAGISTDTQYF; DNA: TGTGCCAGCAGCCCTAATCGAGCGGGAATAAGCACAGATACGCAGTATTTT
D: -; size: -; V: TRBV9; J: TRBJ1-5; CDR3: CASSVSGIEGQPQHF; DNA: TGTGCCAGCAGCGTCAGTGGGATCGAGGGACAGCCCCAGCATTTT
D: TRBD1; size: -; V: TRBV15; J: TRBJ1-1; CDR3: CATSRDRENTEAFF; DNA: TGTGCCACCAGCAGGGACAGGGAGAACACTGAAGCTTTCTTT
D: TRBD1; size: -; V: TRBV5-1; J: TRBJ2-7; CDR3: CASSFRDRELYEQYF; DNA: TGCGCCAGCAGCTTCCGGGACAGGGAGCTCTACGAGCAGTACTTC
D: TRBD1; size: -; V: TRBV2; J: TRBJ1-1; CDR3: CASSSRGQGAFRSTEAFF; DNA: TGTGCCAGCAGTTCCCGAGGACAGGGGGCTTTCAGGAGCACTGAAGCTTTCTTT
D: -; size: -; V: TRBV4-2; J: TRBJ2-1; CDR3: CASSQAGDYNEQFF; DNA: TGTGCCAGCAGCCAAGCGGGGGACTACAATGAGCAGTTCTTC
D: -; size: -; V: TRBV30; J: TRBJ2-7; CDR3: CAWRVGFYEQYF; DNA: TGTGCCTGGAGGGTGGGCTTCTACGAGCAGTACTTC
D: TRBD2; size: -; V: TRBV4-2; J: TRBJ2-2; CDR3: CASSQADGRANTGELFF; DNA: TGTGCCAGCAGCCAAGCTGACGGGAGGGCGAACACCGGGGAGCTGTTTTTT
D: TRBD2; size: -; V: TRBV7-2; J: TRBJ2-6; CDR3: CASSPRPSGQSSGANVLTF; DNA: TGTGCCAGCAGCCCGCGACCTAGCGGTCAAAGCTCTGGGGCCAACGTCCTGACTTTC
D: TRBD1; size: -; V: TRBV6-5; J: TRBJ1-4; CDR3: CASSFGTAATNEKLFF; DNA: TGTGCCAGCAGTTTCGGGACAGCTGCAACTAATGAAAAACTGTTTTTT
D: -; size: -; V: TRBV7-6; J: TRBJ2-1; CDR3: CASSSGARDPYNEQFF; DNA: TGTGCCAGCAGCTCCGGAGCCAGGGATCCCTACAATGAGCAGTTCTTC